This TCR beta chain came from a study of beta chain features in type 1 diabetes. With respect to this clone: Antigen unknown.

General study results and limits: In all four CD4+ subsets, TCRB CDR3 length was significantly, moderately reduced in type 1 diabetes.

Reverse transcription of all isolated RNA meant that expressed TCRB transcripts were sequenced. TCRdb keeps only in-frame clones here, not all; method: immunoSEQ multiplex PCR. The data contain 310,000 or so clones, about 15% of them singletons. Trimming cost V 7 bases and J 0 bases, with 10 bases left between them. The CDR3 is 15 amino acids. Germline V gene lookup returns CDR1 MNHEY and CDR2 SVGAGI. Sequencing input: naive CD4+ T cells from blood. The rearrangement uses TRBV6-5 and TRBJ1-6; D is unclear. The receptor was derived from a man aged 18 to 29 with type 1 diabetes. The CDR3 loop reads CASKTDRSYNSPLHF. In nucleotides, the CDR3 is TGTGCCAGCAAAACAGATCGCTCCTATAATTCACCCCTCCACTTT.